This TCR beta chain was sequenced in a study of T cell responses to AZD1222 COVID-19 vaccine. Generated by immunoSEQ multiplex PCR, the TCRdb table keeps only in-frame clones and is missing some. The data show about 130,000 clones, 93% seen once. Study-level points and caveats: Nearly half of unique spike-specific TCRs reportedly avoided B.1.351 and B.1.1.7 mutated regions. Donors, mostly white British, included more females; clonal diversity was possibly underestimated.

Turning to this clone: The antigen is not known. Other nucleotide sequences in the sample specify the same CDR3.

V was trimmed by 1 base and J by 3 bases, leaving 6 bases between them. Germline V CDR1 and CDR2: SGHNT, YENEEA. The CDR3 spans 13 residues. The input for sequencing was peripheral blood, taken on day 0 of AZD1222 vaccination. This rearrangement joins TRBV11-3 to TRBJ1-1, with D tentatively TRBD1 (5 bases). The sequence came from an adult in good health. The CDR3 reads CASSLGGDTEAFF. The CDR3 bases are TGTGCCAGCAGCTTAGGGGGGGACACTGAAGCTTTCTTT.